The entry below describes one TCR beta chain. The data were produced by immunoSEQ multiplex PCR, yet TCRdb's version contains in-frame clones alone and is incomplete. This table holds around 600,000 clones, 85% to 95% found once. This CDR3 contains 18 residues. Germline CDR1 and CDR2: SGHAT and FQNNGV. V dropped 7 bases and J dropped 3 bases, with 27 bases sitting between them. The sample originates from a study of shared clonotypes between healthy human individuals. The naive CD8 subset, CD45RO-negative cells positively selected for CCR7, excluded terminally differentiated effector memory CD45RA+ cells.

The chain joins TRBV11-2 to TRBJ1-2; D may be TRBD1 (5 bases). This TCR was recovered from a woman between 25 and 40 years old in good health. The sequencing sample was made of naive CD8+ T cells sorted from blood. Written as DNA, the CDR3 is TGTGCCAGCACCGCCCTGGGGCCAGGGTGGTCATCAGACTATGGCTACACCTTC. Its translation is CASTALGPGWSSDYGYTF. The full variable domain, completed using reference TRBV11-2 and TRBJ1-2, is EAGVAQSPRYKIIEKRQSVAFWCNPISGHATLYWYQQILGQGPKLLIQFQNNGVVDDSQLPKDRFSAERLKGVDSTLKIQPAKLEDSAVYLCASTALGPGWSSDYGYTFGSGTRLTVV.